This TCR beta chain derives from a study of shared clonotypes between healthy human individuals. Terminally differentiated effector memory CD45RA+ cells were left out of the naive CD8 fraction, which was CD45RO-negative and positively selected for CCR7. As regards this clone: Its specificity is unknown.

Study outcomes and limitations: Sequencing of the sorted subsets was shown by rarefaction to be incomplete despite large depth. Relative to their counterparts shared across all four donors, non-shared clonotypes exhibited diminished generation probabilities.

The authors ran the assay at deep level. The repertoire was sequenced with immunoSEQ multiplex PCR; TCRdb's copy has only in-frame clones and lacks some. Seen here are some 740,000 clones, about 92% observed once, and the top ten hold around 24%. This CDR3 has 13 amino acids. Trimming cost V 6 bases and J 1 base, with 7 bases left between them. The germline V gene has CDR1 MNHNS and CDR2 SASEGT. Sequencing was done on a sample of naive CD8+ T cells sorted from blood. The chain recombines TRBV6-1 with TRBJ1-5; maybe TRBD1 (5 bases). This receptor was identified in a young man in good health. The chain's CDR3 is CASRDTSNQPQHF. CDR3 sequence (DNA): TGTGCCAGCAGGGACACGAGCAATCAGCCCCAGCATTTT.